The clone carrying this T cell receptor beta chain was recorded many times. Its antigen remains unknown. This record belongs to a study of metastatic and nonmetastatic thyroid tumors. The overall study: Comparative analysis of repertoires was undertaken across blood and tumor or nodule tissue obtained from malignant and benign thyroid patients. Notes on the study in general: When malignant thyroid tumors were compared with benign nodules, TCR beta diversity was reportedly significantly higher in the malignant tumors. This held in both blood and tumor samples.

CDR1 is SGHDT, CDR2 YYEEEE, per germline. The CDR3 runs 15 residues. Trimming cost V 4 bases and J 7 bases; bases outside gene matches: 8. With MiXCR, TCRdb reprocessed the PCR reads. This sample has approximately 23,000 clones, with around 23% found just once. No treatment of any kind had been given to any patient before thyroid surgery. This receptor was obtained from a male donor with papillary thyroid cancer or a benign thyroid nodule (not recorded which). Some clones in this sample may be carry-over from other donors' samples. The chain has TRBV5-6 and TRBJ1-6; 7 nucleotides align to TRBD1. Sequencing used blood. The CDR3 DNA sequence: TGTGCCAGCAGCCCCCGGACAGGAGGCAATTCACCCCTCCACTTT. The encoded protein is CASSPRTGGNSPLHF.